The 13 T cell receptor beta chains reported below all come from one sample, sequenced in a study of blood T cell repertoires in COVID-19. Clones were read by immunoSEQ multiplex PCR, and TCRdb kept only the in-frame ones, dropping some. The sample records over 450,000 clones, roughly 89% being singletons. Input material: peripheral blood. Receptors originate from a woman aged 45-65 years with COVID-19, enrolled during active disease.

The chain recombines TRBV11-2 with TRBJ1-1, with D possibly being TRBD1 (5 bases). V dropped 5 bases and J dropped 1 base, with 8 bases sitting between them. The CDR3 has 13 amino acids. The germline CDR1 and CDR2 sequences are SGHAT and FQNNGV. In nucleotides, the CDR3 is TGTGCCAGCAGCGACAGCACGAACACTGAAGCTTTCTTT. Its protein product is CASSDSTNTEAFF.

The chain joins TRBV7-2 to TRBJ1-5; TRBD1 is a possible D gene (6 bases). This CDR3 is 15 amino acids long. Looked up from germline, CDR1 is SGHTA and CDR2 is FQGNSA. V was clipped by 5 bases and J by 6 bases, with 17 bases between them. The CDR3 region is CASSQRSGGGQPQHF. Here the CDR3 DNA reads TGTGCCAGCAGCCAGAGGAGCGGGGGCGGTCAGCCCCAGCATTTT.

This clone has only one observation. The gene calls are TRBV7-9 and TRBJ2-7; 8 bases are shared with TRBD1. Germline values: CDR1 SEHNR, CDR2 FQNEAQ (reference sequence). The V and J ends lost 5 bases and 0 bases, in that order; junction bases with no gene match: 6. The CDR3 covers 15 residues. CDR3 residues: CASSPRGLSSYEQYF. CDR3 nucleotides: TGTGCCAGCAGCCCCAGGGGGCTAAGCTCCTACGAGCAGTACTTC.

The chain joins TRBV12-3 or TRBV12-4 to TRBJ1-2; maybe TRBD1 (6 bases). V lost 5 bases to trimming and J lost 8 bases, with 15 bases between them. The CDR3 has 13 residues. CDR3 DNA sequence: TGTGCCAGCAGTCGTAACAGGGCTTGGGGCTACACCTTC. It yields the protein CASSRNRAWGYTF.

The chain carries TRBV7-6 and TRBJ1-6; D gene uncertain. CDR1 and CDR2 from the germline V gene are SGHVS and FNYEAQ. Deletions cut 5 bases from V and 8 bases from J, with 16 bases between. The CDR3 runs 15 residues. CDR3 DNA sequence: TGTGCCAGCAGCCGACAAGGCGGGCCCTATTCACCCCTCCACTTT. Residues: CASSRQGGPYSPLHF.

Written as DNA, the CDR3 is TGTGCCAGCATCCCTCCCGGCAGGGTAGGAGATACGCAGTATTTT. It yields the protein CASIPPGRVGDTQYF. This chain links TRBV11-2 with TRBJ2-3, with D possibly TRBD1 on 5 matching bases. Per the germline V gene, CDR1 is SGHAT and CDR2 is FQNNGV. The CDR3 sequence is 15 residues long. V was clipped by 7 bases and J by 5 bases, with 19 bases between them. The full variable domain, in which reference TRBV11-2 and TRBJ2-3 provide the parts outside the CDR3, is EAGVAQSPRYKIIEKRQSVAFWCNPISGHATLYWYQQILGQGPKLLIQFQNNGVVDDSQLPKDRFSAERLKGVDSTLKIQPAKLEDSAVYLCASIPPGRVGDTQYFGPGTRLTVL.

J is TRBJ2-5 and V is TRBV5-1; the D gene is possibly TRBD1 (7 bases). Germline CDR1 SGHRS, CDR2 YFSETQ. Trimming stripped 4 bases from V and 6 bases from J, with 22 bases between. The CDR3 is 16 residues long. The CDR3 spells CASSPNQGGPQKTQYF. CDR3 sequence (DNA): TGCGCCAGCAGCCCAAATCAGGGGGGACCCCAGAAGACCCAGTACTTC.

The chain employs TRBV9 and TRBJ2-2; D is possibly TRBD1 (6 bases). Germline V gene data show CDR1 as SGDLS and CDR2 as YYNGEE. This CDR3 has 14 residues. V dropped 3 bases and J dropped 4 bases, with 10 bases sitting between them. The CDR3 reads CASSEGVGTGELFF. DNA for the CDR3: TGTGCCAGCAGCGAGGGGGTTGGCACCGGGGAGCTGTTTTTT.

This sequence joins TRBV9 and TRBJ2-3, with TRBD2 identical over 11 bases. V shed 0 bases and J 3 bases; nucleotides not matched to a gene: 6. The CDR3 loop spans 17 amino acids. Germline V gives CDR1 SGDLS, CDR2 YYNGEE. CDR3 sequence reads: CASSVGSSGGDTDTQYF. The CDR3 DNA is TGTGCCAGCAGCGTAGGGAGTAGCGGGGGGGATACAGATACGCAGTATTTT. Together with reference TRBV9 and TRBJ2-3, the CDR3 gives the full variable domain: DSGVTQTPKHLITATGQRVTLRCSPRSGDLSVYWYQQSLDQGLQFLIQYYNGEERAKGNILERFSAQQFPDLHSELNLSSLELGDSALYFCASSVGSSGGDTDTQYFGPGTRLTVL.

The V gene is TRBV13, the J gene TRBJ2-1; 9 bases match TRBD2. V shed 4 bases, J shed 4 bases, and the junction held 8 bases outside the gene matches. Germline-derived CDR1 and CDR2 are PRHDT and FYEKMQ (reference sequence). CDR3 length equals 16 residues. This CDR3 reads CASSSRGGNRYNEQFF. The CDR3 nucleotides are TGTGCCAGCAGCTCGCGGGGGGGCAACCGTTACAATGAGCAGTTCTTC.

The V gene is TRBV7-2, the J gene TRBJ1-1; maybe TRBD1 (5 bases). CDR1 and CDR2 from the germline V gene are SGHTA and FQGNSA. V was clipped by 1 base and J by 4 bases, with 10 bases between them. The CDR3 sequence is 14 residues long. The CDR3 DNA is TGTGCCAGCAGCTTAGGACAGACTGCCACTGAAGCTTTCTTT. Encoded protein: CASSLGQTATEAFF.

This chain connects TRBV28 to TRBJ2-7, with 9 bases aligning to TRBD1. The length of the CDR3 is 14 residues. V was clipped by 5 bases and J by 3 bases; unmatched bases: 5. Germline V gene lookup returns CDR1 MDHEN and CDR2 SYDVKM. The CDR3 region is CASSTRDRVYEQYF. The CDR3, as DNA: TGTGCCAGCAGTACTAGGGACAGGGTCTACGAGCAGTACTTC.

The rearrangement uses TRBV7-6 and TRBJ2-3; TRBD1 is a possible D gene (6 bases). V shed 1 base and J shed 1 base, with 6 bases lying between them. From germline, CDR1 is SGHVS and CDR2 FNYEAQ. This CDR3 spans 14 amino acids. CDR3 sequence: CASSLDRGTDTQYF. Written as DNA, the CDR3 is TGTGCCAGCAGCTTAGACAGGGGCACAGATACGCAGTATTTT.